The source of this T cell receptor (beta chain) is a study of monozygotic twins with inflammatory bowel disease. The germline CDR1 and CDR2 sequences are LNHDA and SQIVND (reference sequence). CDR3 size: 14 residues. Each sample had eight separate cDNA synthesis reactions. TCRdb reanalyzed the 5' RACE reads, giving one entry per CDR3 protein sequence and no DNA. The sample data list about 160,000 distinct CDR3 sequences. Material for sequencing was blood. The V gene is TRBV19, the J gene TRBJ2-7. The receptor was derived from a human donor with ulcerative colitis or Crohn's disease, or a healthy co-twin of an affected twin (not recorded which). The CDR3 reads CASSPNVGSYEQYF.